This section outlines one TCR beta chain sequence together with its context. The sample belongs to a study of Ad26.COV2.S vaccination and SARS-CoV-2 variants. Sequencing was performed with immunoSEQ multiplex PCR; in TCRdb, only in-frame clones are kept and a portion is missing. The sample yields about 480,000 clones, about 83% seen once. Indicated treatment: roughly 18 received Ad26.COV2.S at low or high dose, single or two shots; about 5 received placebo; per-sample allocation not given. Sampling was performed 63 days after the first vaccine or placebo injection. The V and J ends lost 5 bases and 6 bases respectively, with 17 bases between them. CDR3 length equals 14 residues. CDR1 SGHTA and CDR2 FQGTGA come from the germline V gene.

This chain uses TRBV7-3 with TRBJ2-7; perhaps TRBD1 as D (7 bases). The sample here was peripheral blood, taken in a trial of Ad26.COV2.S vaccine versus placebo. The clonotype originates from a person aged 18 to 59 who received the Ad26.COV2.S COVID-19 vaccine or a placebo. CDR3 loop: CASSPDRVGGEQYF. In DNA, the CDR3 is TGTGCCAGCAGCCCCGACAGGGTCGGGGGCGAGCAGTACTTC. Variable domain in full (rest from reference TRBV7-3 and TRBJ2-7): GAGVSQTPSNKVTEKGKYVELRCDPISGHTALYWYRQSLGQGPEFLIYFQGTGAADDSGLPNDRFFAVRPEGSVSTLKIQRTERGDSAVYLCASSPDRVGGEQYFGPGTRLTVT.